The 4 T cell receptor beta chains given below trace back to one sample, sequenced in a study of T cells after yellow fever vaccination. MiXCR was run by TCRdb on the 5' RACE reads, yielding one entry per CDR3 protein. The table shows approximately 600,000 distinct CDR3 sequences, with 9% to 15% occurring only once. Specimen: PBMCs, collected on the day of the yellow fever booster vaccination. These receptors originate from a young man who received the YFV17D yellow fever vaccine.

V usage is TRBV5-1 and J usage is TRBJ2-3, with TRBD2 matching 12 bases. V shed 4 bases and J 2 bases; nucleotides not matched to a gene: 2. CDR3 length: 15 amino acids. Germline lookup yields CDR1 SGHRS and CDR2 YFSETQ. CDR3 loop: CASSLAGGFTDTQYF. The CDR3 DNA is TGCGCCAGCAGCCTAGCGGGAGGGTTCACAGATACGCAGTATTTT.

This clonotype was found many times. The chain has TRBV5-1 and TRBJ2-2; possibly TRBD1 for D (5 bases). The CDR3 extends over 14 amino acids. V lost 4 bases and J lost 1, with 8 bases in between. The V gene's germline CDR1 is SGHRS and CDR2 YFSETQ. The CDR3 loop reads CASSTTGNTGELFF. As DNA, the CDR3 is TGCGCCAGCAGCACCACAGGGAACACCGGGGAGCTGTTTTTT.

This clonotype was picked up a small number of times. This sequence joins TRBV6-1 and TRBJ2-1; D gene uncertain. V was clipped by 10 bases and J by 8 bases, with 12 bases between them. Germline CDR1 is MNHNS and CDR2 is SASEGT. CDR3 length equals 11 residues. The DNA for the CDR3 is TGTGCCACCACGCCGTGGGATGAGCAGTTCTTC. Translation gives CATTPWDEQFF.

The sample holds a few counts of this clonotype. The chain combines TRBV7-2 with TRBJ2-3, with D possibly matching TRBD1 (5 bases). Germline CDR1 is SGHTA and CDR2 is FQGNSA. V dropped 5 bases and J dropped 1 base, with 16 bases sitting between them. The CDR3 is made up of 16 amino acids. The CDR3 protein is CASSTYGHLRTDTQYF. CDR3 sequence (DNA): TGTGCCAGCAGCACGTACGGACACCTCCGCACAGATACGCAGTATTTT.